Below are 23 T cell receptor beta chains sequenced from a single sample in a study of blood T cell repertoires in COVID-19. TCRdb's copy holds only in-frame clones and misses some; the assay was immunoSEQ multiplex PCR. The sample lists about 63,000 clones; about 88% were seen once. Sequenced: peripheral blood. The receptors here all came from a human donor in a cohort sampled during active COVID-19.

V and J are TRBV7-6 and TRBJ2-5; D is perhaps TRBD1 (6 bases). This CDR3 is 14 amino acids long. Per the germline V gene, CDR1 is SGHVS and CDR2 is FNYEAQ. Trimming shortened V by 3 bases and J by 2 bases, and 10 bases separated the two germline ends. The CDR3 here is CASSLGAPQETQYF. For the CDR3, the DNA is TGTGCCAGCAGCTTGGGGGCGCCACAAGAGACCCAGTACTTC. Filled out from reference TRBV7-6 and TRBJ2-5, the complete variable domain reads GAGVSQSPRYKVTKRGQDVALRCDPISGHVSLYWYRQALGQGPEFLTYFNYEAQQDKSGLPNDRFSAERPEGSISTLTIQRTEQRDSAMYRCASSLGAPQETQYFGPGTRLLVL.

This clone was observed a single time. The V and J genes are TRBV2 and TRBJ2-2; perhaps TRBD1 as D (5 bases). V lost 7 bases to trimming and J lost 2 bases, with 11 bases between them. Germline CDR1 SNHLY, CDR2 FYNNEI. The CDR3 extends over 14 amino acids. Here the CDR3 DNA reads TGTGCCAGCAAGGGGTATCGTAACACCGGGGAGCTGTTTTTT. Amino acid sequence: CASKGYRNTGELFF.

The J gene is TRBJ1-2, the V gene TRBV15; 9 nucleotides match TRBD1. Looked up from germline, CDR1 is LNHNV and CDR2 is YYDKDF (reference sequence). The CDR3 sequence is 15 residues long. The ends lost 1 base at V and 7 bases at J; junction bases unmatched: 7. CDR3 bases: TGTGCCACCAGCAGAGTAGGACAGGGGTCAGCTGGCTACACCTTC. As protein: CATSRVGQGSAGYTF.

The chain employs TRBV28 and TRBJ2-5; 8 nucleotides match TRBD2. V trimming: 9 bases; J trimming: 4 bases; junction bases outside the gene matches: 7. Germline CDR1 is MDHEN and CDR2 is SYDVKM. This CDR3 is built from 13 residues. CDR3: CASQAGDGETQYF. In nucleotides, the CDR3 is TGTGCCAGTCAAGCGGGAGACGGAGAGACCCAGTACTTC.

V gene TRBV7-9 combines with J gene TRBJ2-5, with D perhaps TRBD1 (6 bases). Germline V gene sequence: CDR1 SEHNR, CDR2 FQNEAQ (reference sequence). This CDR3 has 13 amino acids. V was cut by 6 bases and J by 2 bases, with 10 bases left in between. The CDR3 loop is CASRRTVQETQYF. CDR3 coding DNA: TGTGCCAGCAGACGGACAGTGCAAGAGACCCAGTACTTC.

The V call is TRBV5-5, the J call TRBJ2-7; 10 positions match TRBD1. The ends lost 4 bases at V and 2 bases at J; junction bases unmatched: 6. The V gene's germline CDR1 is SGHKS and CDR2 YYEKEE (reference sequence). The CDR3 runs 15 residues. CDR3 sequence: CASSIGTGAPYEQYF. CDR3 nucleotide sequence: TGTGCCAGCAGCATCGGGACAGGGGCCCCCTACGAGCAGTACTTC.

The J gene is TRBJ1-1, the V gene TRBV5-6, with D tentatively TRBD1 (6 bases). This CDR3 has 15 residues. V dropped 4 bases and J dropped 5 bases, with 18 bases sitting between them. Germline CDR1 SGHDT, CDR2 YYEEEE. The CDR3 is CASSGRRGGQTEAFF. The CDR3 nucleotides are TGTGCCAGCAGCGGCAGGCGGGGGGGCCAAACTGAAGCTTTCTTT.

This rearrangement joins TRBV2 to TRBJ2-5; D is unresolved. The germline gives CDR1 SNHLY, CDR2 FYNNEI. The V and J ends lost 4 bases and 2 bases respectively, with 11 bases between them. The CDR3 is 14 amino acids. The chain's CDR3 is CASSGQTKQETQYF. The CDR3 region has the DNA TGTGCCAGCAGTGGACAAACCAAGCAAGAGACCCAGTACTTC. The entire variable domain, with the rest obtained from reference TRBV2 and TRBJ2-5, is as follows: EPEVTQTPSHQVTQMGQEVILRCVPISNHLYFYWYRQILGQKVEFLVSFYNNEISEKSEIFDDQFSVERPDGSNFTLKIRSTKLEDSAMYFCASSGQTKQETQYFGPGTRLLVL.

For the CDR3, the DNA is TGTGCCAGCAGCTTGGAGAGTTTCAGCTCTGGGGCCAACGTCCTGACTTTC. Translating it yields CASSLESFSSGANVLTF. The chain recombines TRBV7-9 with TRBJ2-6; no clear D gene. CDR3 size: 17 residues. V gave up 3 bases and J gave up 0 bases, with 12 bases separating them. Germline V gives CDR1 SEHNR, CDR2 FQNEAQ (reference sequence).

The CDR3 DNA is TGTGCCAGTGCGCGGGGTCTAAGTAGCTACAATGAGCAGTTCTTC. Encoded protein: CASARGLSSYNEQFF. The rearrangement uses TRBV6-5 and TRBJ2-1, with a tentative D call TRBD2 (6 bases). Germline V gene sequence: CDR1 MNHEY, CDR2 SVGAGI. Trimming took 9 bases from V and 3 from J, leaving 18 bases between them. The CDR3 is 15 amino acids.

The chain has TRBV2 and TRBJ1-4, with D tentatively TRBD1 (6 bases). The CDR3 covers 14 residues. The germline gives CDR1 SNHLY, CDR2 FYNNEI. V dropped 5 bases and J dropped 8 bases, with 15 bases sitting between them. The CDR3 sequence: CASSLTGTKEKLFF. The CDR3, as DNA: TGTGCCAGCAGTCTGACAGGCACGAAGGAAAAACTGTTTTTT.

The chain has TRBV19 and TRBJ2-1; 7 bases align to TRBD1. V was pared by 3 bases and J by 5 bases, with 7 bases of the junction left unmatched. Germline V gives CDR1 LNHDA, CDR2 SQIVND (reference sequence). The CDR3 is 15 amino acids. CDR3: CASSINGQVHNEQFF. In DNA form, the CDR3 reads TGTGCCAGTAGTATCAACGGACAGGTACACAATGAGCAGTTCTTC.

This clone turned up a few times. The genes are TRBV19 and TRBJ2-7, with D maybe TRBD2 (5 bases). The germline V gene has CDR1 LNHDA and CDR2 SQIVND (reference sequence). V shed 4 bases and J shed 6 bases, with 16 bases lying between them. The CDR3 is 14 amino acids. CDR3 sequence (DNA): TGTGCCAGTAGTACGGGATTCGCCGGTGCCGAGCAGTACTTC. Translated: CASSTGFAGAEQYF.

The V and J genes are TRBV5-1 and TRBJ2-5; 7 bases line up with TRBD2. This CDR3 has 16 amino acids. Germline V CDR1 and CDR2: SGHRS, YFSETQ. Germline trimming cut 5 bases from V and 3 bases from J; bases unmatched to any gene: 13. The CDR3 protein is CASSSSRGERKETQYF. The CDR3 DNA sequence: TGCGCCAGCAGTTCATCACGGGGGGAACGAAAAGAGACCCAGTACTTC.

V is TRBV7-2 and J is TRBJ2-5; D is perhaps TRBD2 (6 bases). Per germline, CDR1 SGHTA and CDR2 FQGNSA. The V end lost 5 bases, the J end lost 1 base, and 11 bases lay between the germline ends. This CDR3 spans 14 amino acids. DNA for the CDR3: TGTGCCAGCAGCACGGGAGTCACCCAAGAGACCCAGTACTTC. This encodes CASSTGVTQETQYF.

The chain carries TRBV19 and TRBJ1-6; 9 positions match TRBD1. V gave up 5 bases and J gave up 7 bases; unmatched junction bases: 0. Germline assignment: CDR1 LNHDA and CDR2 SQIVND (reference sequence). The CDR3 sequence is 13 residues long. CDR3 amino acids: CASSDRGNSPLHF. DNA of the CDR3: TGTGCCAGTAGTGACAGGGGGAATTCACCCCTCCACTTT.

CDR3 loop: CASSRDRDSAGANVLTF. CDR3 in DNA: TGCGCCAGCAGCAGAGACAGGGATAGCGCTGGGGCCAACGTCCTGACTTTC. The chain links TRBV5-1 to TRBJ2-6; 7 nucleotides align to TRBD1. This CDR3 is 17 amino acids long. The germline gives CDR1 SGHRS, CDR2 YFSETQ. V was clipped by 4 bases and J by 2 bases; unmatched bases: 9.

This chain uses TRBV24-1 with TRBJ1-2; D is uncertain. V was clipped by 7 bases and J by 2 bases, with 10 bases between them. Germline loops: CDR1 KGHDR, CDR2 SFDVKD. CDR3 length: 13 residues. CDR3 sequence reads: CATSLTRNYGYTF. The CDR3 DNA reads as TGTGCCACCAGCTTAACAAGAAACTATGGCTACACCTTC.

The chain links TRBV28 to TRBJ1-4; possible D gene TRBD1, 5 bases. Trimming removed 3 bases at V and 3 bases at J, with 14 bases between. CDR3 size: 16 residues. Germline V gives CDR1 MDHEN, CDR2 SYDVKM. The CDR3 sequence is CASSFREGISNEKLFF. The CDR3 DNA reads TGTGCCAGCAGTTTTCGGGAGGGGATATCTAATGAAAAACTGTTTTTT.

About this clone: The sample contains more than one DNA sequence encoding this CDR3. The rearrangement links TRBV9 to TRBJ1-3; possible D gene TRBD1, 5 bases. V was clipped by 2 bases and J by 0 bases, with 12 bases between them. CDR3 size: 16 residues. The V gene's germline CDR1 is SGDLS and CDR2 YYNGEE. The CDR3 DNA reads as TGTGCCAGCAGCGTGGCAGGGCAAAGCTCTGGAAACACCATATATTTT. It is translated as CASSVAGQSSGNTIYF.

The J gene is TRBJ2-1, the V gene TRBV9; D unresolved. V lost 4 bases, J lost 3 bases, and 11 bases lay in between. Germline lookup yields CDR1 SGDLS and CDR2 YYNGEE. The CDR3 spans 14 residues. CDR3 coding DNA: TGTGCCAGCAGCCGTATACTTAGCTACAATGAGCAGTTCTTC. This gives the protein CASSRILSYNEQFF.

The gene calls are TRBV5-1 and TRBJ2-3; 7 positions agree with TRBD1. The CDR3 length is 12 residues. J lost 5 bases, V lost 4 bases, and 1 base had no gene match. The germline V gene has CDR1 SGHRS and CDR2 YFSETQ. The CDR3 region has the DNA TGCGCCAGCAGCCGGGACAGAGATACGCAGTATTTT. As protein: CASSRDRDTQYF.

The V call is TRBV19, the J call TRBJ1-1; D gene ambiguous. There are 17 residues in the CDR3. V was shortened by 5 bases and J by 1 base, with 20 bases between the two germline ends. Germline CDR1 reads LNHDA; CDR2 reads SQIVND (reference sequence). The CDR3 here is CASSFPTGVNRNTEAFF. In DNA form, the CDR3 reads TGTGCCAGTAGTTTCCCGACCGGGGTTAATAGGAACACTGAAGCTTTCTTT. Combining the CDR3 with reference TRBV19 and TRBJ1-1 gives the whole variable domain DGGITQSPKYLFRKEGQNVTLSCEQNLNHDAMYWYRQDPGQGLRLIYYSQIVNDFQKGDIAEGYSVSREKKESFPLTVTSAQKNPTAFYLCASSFPTGVNRNTEAFFGQGTRLTVV.